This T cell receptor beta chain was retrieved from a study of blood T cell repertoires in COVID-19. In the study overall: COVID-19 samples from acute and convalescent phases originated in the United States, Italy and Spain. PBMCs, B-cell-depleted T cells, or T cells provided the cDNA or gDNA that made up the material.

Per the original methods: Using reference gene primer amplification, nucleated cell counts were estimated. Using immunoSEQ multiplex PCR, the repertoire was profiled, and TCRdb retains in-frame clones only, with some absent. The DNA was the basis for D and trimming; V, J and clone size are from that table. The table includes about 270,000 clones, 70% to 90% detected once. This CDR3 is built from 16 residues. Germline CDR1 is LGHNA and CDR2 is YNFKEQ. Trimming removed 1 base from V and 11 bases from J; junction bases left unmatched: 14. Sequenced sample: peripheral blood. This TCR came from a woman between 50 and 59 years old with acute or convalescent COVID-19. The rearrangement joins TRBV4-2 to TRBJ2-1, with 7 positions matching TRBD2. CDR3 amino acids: CASSQGKSGKRWQQFF. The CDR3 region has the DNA TGTGCCAGCAGCCAAGGAAAAAGCGGGAAAAGGTGGCAGCAGTTCTTC.